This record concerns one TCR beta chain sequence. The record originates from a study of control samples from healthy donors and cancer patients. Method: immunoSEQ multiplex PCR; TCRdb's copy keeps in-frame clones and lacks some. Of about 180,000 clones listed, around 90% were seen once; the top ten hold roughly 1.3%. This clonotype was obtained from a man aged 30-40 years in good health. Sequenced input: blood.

For the CDR3, the DNA is TGTGCCAGCAGCTTAGGAGACAGTTCCACTGAAGCTTTCTTT. Its protein is CASSLGDSSTEAFF. V gene TRBV11-3 combines with J gene TRBJ1-1; D is possibly TRBD1 (5 bases). CDR1 is SGHNT, CDR2 YENEEA, per germline. V was pared by 1 base and J by 4 bases, with 10 bases between. The CDR3 has 14 residues.